This is a list of T cell receptor beta chains from one sample in a study of blood T cell repertoires in COVID-19. Measured with immunoSEQ multiplex PCR; TCRdb has only the in-frame clones, and not every one. Here the sample spans about 120,000 clones, more than 75% being singletons. Sequenced input: peripheral blood. The receptors originated from a woman aged 50 to 60 with acute or convalescent COVID-19. Each CDR3 is given with its conserved first and last residue. D genes are given only for firm matches. Some rows mark clone size as missing; the rest say once, few, many or name a class of expanded clone.

V gene	clone size	J gene	D gene	CDR3 protein	CDR3 DNA
TRBV24-1	NA	TRBJ1-2	TRBD1	CATRGTGDTYGYTF	TGTGCCACCAGGGGGACAGGGGATACCTATGGCTACACCTTC
TRBV19	NA	TRBJ2-5	TRBD2	CASSRGGGEETQYF	TGTGCCAGTAGTAGGGGCGGGGGGGAAGAGACCCAGTACTTC
TRBV5-8	NA	TRBJ2-3	NA	CASSFGFLGDTQYF	TGTGCCAGCAGCTTCGGGTTTCTCGGAGATACGCAGTATTTT
TRBV29-1	NA	TRBJ1-2	TRBD1	CSVVGGLGNRGPLSNGYTF	TGCAGCGTTGTGGGCGGTCTAGGAAACAGGGGCCCCCTTTCGAATGGCTACACCTTC
TRBV18	once	TRBJ2-7	NA	CASSPNQGVSEQYF	TGTGCCAGCTCACCTAATCAGGGTGTAAGCGAGCAGTACTTC
TRBV5-6	NA	TRBJ2-7	NA	CASSLWQNSYEQYF	TGTGCCAGCAGCTTGTGGCAGAACTCCTACGAGCAGTACTTC
TRBV4-1	NA	TRBJ2-7	NA	CASSPRTAPGEQYF	TGCGCCAGCAGCCCTCGGACTGCCCCGGGGGAGCAGTACTTC
TRBV6-6	NA	TRBJ1-1	TRBD1	CASSPGTGGAGTEAFF	TGTGCCAGCAGTCCCGGGACAGGGGGCGCCGGCACTGAAGCTTTCTTT
TRBV5-1	NA	TRBJ2-3	TRBD2	CASSLTTVAGHPGDTQYF	TGCGCCAGCAGCTTGACCACGGTAGCGGGACACCCTGGGGATACGCAGTATTTT
TRBV24-1	NA	TRBJ1-2	NA	CATSEGDLAYGYTF	TGTGCCACCAGTGAAGGGGATTTAGCCTATGGCTACACCTTC
TRBV3-1/TRBV3-2	NA	TRBJ1-6	NA	CASSHEEPPYNSPLHF	TGTGCCAGCAGCCATGAGGAACCGCCCTATAATTCACCCCTCCACTTT
TRBV10-3	NA	TRBJ1-6	TRBD1	CAISVGQGNSPLHF	TGTGCCATCAGTGTCGGACAGGGCAATTCACCCCTCCACTTT
TRBV10-3	NA	TRBJ2-2	NA	CAISEPLTSGSGELFF	TGTGCCATCAGTGAGCCCCTGACTAGTGGTTCCGGGGAGCTGTTTTTT
TRBV10-2	NA	TRBJ1-2	TRBD1	CASSEGGQTLYGYTF	TGCGCCAGCAGTGAAGGGGGACAGACCCTTTATGGCTACACCTTC
TRBV9	few	TRBJ1-5	TRBD1	CASSLDREQPQHF	TGTGCCAGCAGCTTAGACAGGGAGCAGCCCCAGCATTTT
TRBV11-3	NA	TRBJ2-1	NA	CASSFNIYNEQFF	TGTGCCAGCAGCTTTAACATCTACAATGAGCAGTTCTTC
TRBV18	NA	TRBJ2-7	TRBD2	CASSPPAGGPYEQYF	TGTGCCAGCTCACCCCCGGCGGGAGGCCCGTACGAGCAGTACTTC
TRBV30	once	TRBJ2-7	TRBD1	CAWSRGGSPSEQYF	TGTGCCTGGAGTCGAGGGGGCTCCCCGAGCGAGCAGTACTTC
TRBV27	NA	TRBJ2-5	NA	CASSSLLDFQETQYF	TGTGCCAGCAGTTCTCTACTAGATTTCCAAGAGACCCAGTACTTC
TRBV7-8	NA	TRBJ1-1	TRBD1	CASSPRTGRDTEAFF	TGTGCCAGCAGCCCCCGGACAGGGAGGGACACTGAAGCTTTCTTT
TRBV11-3	NA	TRBJ2-2	TRBD1	CASSLGQGNTGELFF	TGTGCCAGCAGCCTCGGACAGGGGAACACCGGGGAGCTGTTTTTT
TRBV28	NA	TRBJ1-1	NA	CASISGDMNTEAFF	TGTGCCAGCATCTCGGGAGACATGAACACTGAAGCTTTCTTT
TRBV9	NA	TRBJ1-2	NA	CASSINSYGYTF	TGTGCCAGCAGCATTAACAGCTATGGCTACACCTTC
TRBV19	NA	TRBJ2-6	NA	CASRRQSSGANVLTF	TGTGCCAGTAGGCGACAGAGCTCTGGGGCCAACGTCCTGACTTTC
TRBV30	NA	TRBJ2-2	NA	CAWSVLDRDTGELFF	TGTGCCTGGAGTGTACTAGATCGCGACACCGGGGAGCTGTTTTTT
TRBV10-1	NA	TRBJ1-2	NA	CASSSPGHELSYTF	TGCGCCAGCAGCTCACCGGGACATGAATTGTCCTACACCTTC
TRBV9	NA	TRBJ1-2	TRBD1	CASSVAQGDDGYTF	TGTGCCAGCAGCGTAGCACAGGGGGATGATGGCTACACCTTC
TRBV5-6	NA	TRBJ1-1	NA	CASSLGVATGEAFF	TGTGCCAGCAGCTTGGGGGTTGCGACAGGTGAAGCTTTCTTT